This TCR beta chain comes out of a study of cytomegalovirus exposure and HLA in healthy donors. Study-wide points: In a later analysis, an Asian-associated ancestry cluster reportedly showed fewer N-insertions than the roughly 690-donor mean. Later work found that TCR association rates differed between HLA loci; DRB1 had the most and HLA-C the fewest. Cytomegalovirus-associated status was assigned to approximately 160 TCR beta chains. Per a later analysis, HLA-associated TCR beta chains showed more clonal expansion than other, equally common TCR beta chains.

On this clone: Its antigen is undetermined.

13 Jbeta primers and 60 Vbeta primers were used for the PCR. Repertoires were generated with immunoSEQ multiplex PCR, while TCRdb's copy carries only in-frame clones and drops some. This sample's table reports approximately 58,000 clones. The germline V gene has CDR1 LGHNA and CDR2 YNFKEQ. The length of the CDR3 is 15 residues. The V and J ends lost 2 bases and 3 bases respectively, with 11 bases between them. The TCR was taken from a man younger than 30 in good health and CMV-seropositive. The V gene is TRBV4-2, the J gene TRBJ1-3; D is perhaps TRBD1 (6 bases). The sequenced sample was PBMCs. Written as DNA, the CDR3 is TGTGCCAGCAGCCAATTGTCAGGGGTTGGAAACACCATATATTTT. This translates into CASSQLSGVGNTIYF.